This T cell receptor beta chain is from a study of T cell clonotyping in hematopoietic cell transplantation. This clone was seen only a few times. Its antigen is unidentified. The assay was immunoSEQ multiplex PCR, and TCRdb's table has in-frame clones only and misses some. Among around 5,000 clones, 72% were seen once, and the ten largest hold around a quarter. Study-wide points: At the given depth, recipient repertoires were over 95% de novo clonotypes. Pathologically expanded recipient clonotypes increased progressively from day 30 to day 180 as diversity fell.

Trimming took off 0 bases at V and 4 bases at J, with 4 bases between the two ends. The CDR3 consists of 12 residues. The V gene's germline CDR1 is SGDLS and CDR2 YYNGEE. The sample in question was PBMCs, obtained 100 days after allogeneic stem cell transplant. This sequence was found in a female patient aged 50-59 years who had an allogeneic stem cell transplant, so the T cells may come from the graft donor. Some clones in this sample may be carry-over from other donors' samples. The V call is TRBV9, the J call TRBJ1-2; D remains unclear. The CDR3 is CASSVAGYGYTF. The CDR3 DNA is TGTGCCAGCAGCGTAGCAGGCTATGGCTACACCTTC.